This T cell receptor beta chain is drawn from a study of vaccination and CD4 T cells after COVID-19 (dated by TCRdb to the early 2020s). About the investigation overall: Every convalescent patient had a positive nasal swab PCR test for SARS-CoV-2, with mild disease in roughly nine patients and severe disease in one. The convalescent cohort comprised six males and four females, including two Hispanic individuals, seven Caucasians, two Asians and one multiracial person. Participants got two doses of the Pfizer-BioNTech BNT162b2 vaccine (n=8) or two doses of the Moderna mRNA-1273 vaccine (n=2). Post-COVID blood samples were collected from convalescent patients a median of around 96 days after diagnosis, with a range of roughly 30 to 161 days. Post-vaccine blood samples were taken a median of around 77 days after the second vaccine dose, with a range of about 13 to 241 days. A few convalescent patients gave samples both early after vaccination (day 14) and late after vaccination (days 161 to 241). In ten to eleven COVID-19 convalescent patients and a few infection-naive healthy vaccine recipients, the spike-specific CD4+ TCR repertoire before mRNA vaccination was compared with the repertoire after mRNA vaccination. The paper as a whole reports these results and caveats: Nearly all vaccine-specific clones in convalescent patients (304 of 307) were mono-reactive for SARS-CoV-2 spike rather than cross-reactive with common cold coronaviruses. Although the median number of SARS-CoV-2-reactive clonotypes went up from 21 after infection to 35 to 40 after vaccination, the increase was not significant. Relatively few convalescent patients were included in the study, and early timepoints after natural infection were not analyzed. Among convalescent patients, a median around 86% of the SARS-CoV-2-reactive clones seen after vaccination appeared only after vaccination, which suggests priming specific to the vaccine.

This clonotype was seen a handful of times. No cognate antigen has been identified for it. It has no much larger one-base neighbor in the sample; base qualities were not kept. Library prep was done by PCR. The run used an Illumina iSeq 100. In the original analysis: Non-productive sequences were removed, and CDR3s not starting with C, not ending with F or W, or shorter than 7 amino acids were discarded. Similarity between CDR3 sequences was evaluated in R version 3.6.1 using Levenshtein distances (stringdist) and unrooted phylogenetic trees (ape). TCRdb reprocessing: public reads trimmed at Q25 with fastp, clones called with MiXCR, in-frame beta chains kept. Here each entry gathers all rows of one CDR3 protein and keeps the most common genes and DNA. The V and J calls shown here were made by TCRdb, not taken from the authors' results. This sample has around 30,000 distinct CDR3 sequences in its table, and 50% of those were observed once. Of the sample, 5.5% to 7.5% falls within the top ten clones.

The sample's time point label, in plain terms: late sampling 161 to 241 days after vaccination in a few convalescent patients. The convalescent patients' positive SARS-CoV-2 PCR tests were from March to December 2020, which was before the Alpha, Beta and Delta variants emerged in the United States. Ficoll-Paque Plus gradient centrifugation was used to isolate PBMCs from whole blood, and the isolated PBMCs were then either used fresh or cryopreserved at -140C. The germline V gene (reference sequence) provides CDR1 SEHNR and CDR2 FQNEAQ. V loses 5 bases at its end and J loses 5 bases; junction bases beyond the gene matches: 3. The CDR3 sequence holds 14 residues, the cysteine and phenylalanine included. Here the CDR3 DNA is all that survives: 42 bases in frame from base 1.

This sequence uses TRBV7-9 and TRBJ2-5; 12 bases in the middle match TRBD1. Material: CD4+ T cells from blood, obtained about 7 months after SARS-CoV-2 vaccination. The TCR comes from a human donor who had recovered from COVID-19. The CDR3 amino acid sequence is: CASSVGQGAETQYF. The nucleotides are TGTGCCAGCAGCGTGGGACAGGGGGCCGAGACCCAGTACTTC.